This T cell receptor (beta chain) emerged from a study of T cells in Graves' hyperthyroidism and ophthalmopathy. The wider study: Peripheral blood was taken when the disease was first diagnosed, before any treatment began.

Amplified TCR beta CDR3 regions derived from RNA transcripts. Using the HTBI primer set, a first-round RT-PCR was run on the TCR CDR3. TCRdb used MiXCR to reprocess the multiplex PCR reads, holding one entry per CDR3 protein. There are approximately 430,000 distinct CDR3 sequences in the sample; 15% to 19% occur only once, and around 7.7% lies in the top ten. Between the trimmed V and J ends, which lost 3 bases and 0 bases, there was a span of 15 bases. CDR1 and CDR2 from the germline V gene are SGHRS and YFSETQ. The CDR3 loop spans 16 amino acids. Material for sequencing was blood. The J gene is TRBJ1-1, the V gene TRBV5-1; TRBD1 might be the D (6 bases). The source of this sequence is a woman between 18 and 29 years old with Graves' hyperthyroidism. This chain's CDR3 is CASSSRLGGLNTEAFF. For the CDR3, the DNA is TGCGCCAGCAGCTCCCGGCTAGGGGGATTGAACACTGAAGCTTTCTTT. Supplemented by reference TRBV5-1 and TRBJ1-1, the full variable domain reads KAGVTQTPRYLIKTRGQQVTLSCSPISGHRSVSWYQQTPGQGLQFLFEYFSETQRNKGNFPGRFSGRQFSNSRSEMNVSTLELGDSALYLCASSSRLGGLNTEAFFGQGTRLTVV.